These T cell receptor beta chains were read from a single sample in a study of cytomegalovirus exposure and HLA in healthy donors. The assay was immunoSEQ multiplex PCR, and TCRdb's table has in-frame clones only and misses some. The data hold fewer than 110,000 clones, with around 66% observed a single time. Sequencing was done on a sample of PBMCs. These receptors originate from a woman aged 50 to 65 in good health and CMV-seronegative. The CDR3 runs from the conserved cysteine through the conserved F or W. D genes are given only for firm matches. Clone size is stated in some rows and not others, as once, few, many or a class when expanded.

CAISESGRRGETQYF,TGTGCCATCAGTGAGTCAGGCCGGCGAGGGGAGACCCAGTACTTC,.,TRBJ2-5,.,TRBV10-3
CAWGPGLANTGELFF,TGTGCCTGGGGACCGGGACTAGCGAACACCGGGGAGCTGTTTTTT,.,TRBJ2-2,TRBD2,TRBV30
CASSLGGRGPDNEQFF,TGTGCCAGCAGCTTAGGAGGAAGGGGGCCGGACAATGAGCAGTTCTTC,once,TRBJ2-1,TRBD1,TRBV7-2
CAWSLEDLGRRQPQHF,TGTGCCTGGAGTCTCGAGGATTTGGGGCGAAGGCAGCCCCAGCATTTT,few,TRBJ1-5,.,TRBV30
CASSGQMNQPQHF,TGTGCCAGCAGTGGACAGATGAATCAGCCCCAGCATTTT,.,TRBJ1-5,.,TRBV6-1
CASSIDRSPHNEQFF,TGTGCCAGCAGCATTGACAGGAGTCCCCACAATGAGCAGTTCTTC,.,TRBJ2-1,.,TRBV5-4
CASSLWSPLRGKNIQYF,TGTGCCAGCAGTTTATGGTCCCCCCTCAGGGGAAAAAACATTCAGTACTTC,.,TRBJ2-4,.,TRBV28
CASRDRAGTDTQYF,TGTGCCAGCAGGGACAGGGCGGGGACAGATACGCAGTATTTT,.,TRBJ2-3,TRBD1,TRBV6-1
CASSPSGRAQYF,TGTGCCAGCAGCCCCTCCGGCCGGGCGCAGTATTTT,.,TRBJ2-3,.,TRBV7-2
CASSEARYTGELFF,TGTGCCAGCAGTGAAGCGCGGTACACCGGGGAGCTGTTTTTT,.,TRBJ2-2,.,TRBV6-1
CASSQRTGTNSPLHF,TGTGCCAGCAGCCAACGGACAGGGACCAATTCACCCCTCCACTTT,.,TRBJ1-6,TRBD1,TRBV7-2